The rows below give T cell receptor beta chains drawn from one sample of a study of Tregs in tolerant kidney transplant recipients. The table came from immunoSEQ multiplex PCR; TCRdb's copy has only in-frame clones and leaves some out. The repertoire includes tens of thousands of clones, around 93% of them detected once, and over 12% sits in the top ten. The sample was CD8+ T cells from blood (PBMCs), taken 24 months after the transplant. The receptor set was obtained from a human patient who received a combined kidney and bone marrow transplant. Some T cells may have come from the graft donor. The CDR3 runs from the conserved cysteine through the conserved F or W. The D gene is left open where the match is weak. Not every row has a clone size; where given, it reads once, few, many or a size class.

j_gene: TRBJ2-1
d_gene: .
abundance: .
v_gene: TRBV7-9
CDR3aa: CASSSPGHGLYNEQFF
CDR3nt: TGTGCCAGCAGCTCTCCGGGACATGGACTTTACAATGAGCAGTTCTTC

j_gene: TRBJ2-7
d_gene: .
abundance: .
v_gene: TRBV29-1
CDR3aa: CSVVSTGTSYEQYF
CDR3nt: TGCAGCGTCGTTTCGACAGGGACTTCCTACGAGCAGTACTTC

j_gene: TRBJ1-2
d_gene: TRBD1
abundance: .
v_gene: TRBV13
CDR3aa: CASSFRTGNYGYTF
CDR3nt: TGTGCCAGCAGCTTCCGGACAGGGAACTATGGCTACACCTTC

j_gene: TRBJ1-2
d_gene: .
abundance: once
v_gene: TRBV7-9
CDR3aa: CASSLSGDGYTF
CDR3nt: TGTGCCAGCAGCTTATCAGGGGACGGCTACACCTTC

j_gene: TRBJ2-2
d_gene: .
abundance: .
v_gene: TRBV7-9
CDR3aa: CASSLWRSNTGELFF
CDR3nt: TGTGCCAGCAGCTTATGGCGGTCGAACACCGGGGAGCTGTTTTTT

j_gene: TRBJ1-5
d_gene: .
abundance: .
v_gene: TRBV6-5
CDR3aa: CASSTSGDQPQHF
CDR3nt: TGTGCCAGCAGTACCTCGGGGGATCAGCCCCAGCATTTT

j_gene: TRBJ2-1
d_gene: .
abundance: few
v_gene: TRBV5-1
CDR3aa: CASSLERRNEQFF
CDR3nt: TGCGCCAGCAGCTTGGAGCGACGAAATGAGCAGTTCTTC

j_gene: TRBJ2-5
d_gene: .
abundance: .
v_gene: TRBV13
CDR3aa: CASSLGRLKETQYF
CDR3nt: TGTGCCAGCAGCTTAGGCCGCCTAAAAGAGACCCAGTACTTC

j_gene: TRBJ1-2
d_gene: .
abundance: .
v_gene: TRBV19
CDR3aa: CASSIWAQEGYGYTF
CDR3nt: TGTGCCAGTAGTATTTGGGCCCAGGAGGGGTATGGCTACACCTTC

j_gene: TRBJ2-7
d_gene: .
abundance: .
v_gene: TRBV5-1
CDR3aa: CASSHRGSSYEQYF
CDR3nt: TGCGCCAGCAGCCACCGGGGTAGTTCGTACGAGCAGTACTTC

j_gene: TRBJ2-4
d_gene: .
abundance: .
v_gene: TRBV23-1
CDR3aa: CASSQLGRPKKNIQYF
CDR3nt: TGCGCCAGCAGTCAATTAGGGAGACCAAAAAAAAACATTCAGTACTTC

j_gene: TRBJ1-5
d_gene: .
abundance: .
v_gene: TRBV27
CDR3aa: CASSLGSSNQPQHF
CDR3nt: TGTGCCAGCAGTTTGGGCAGTAGCAATCAGCCCCAGCATTTT

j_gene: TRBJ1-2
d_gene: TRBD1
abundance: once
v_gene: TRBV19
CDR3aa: CATETGSYFGYTF
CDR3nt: TGTGCCACCGAGACAGGGTCCTATTTCGGCTACACCTTC

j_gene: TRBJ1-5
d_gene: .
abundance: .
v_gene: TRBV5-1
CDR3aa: CASSLGPRGGNQPQHF
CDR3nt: TGCGCCAGCAGCTTGGGTCCCAGGGGAGGCAATCAGCCCCAGCATTTT

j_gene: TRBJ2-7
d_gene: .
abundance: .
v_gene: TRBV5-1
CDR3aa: CASSPDSSYEQYF
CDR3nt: TGCGCCAGCAGTCCCGACAGCTCCTACGAGCAGTACTTC

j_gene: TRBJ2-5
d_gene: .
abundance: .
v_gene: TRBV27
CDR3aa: CASSLQLAETQYF
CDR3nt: TGTGCCAGCAGTTTACAATTAGCTGAGACCCAGTACTTC

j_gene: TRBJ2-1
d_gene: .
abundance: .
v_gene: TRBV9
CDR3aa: CASSVEGRLNNEQFF
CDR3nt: TGTGCCAGCAGCGTAGAGGGGCGACTCAACAATGAGCAGTTCTTC

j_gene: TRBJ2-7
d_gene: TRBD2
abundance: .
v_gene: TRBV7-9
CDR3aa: CASSLRMSGRATYEQYF
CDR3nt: TGTGCCAGCAGCTTAAGGATGAGCGGGAGGGCTACCTACGAGCAGTACTTC

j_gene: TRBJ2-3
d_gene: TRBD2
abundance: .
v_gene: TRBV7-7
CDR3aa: CASSSTGTSGGGNTDTQYF
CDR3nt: TGTGCCAGCAGCTCAACCGGGACTAGCGGGGGGGGAAACACAGATACGCAGTATTTT

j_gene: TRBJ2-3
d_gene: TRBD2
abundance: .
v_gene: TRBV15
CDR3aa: CATSPIPLAGSQTDTQYF
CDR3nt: TGTGCCACCAGCCCAATCCCGCTAGCGGGGTCCCAAACAGATACGCAGTATTTT

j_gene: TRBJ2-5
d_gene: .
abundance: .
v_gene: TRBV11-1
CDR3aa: CASSLSHHRGGQETQYF
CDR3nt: TGTGCCAGCAGCCTTAGCCACCACAGGGGGGGTCAAGAGACCCAGTACTTC

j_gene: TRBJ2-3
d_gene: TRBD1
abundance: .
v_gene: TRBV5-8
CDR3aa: CASSLERTGPDTQYF
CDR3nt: TGTGCCAGCAGCTTGGAGCGGACAGGGCCAGATACGCAGTATTTT

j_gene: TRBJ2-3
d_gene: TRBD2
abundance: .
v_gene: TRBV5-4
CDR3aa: CASSGGTSGSTDTQYF
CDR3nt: TGTGCCAGCAGCGGCGGGACTAGCGGAAGCACAGATACGCAGTATTTT

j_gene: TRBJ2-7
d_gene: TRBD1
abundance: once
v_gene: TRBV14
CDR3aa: CASGRQGSYEQYF
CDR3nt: TGTGCCAGCGGACGACAGGGCTCCTACGAGCAGTACTTC